These 10 T cell receptor beta chains originate from one sample sequenced in a study of T cell responses to AZD1222 COVID-19 vaccine. TCRdb's table, derived via immunoSEQ multiplex PCR, lists solely in-frame clones and lacks some. The data contain around 150,000 clones, 85% to 95% of them singletons. Specimen: peripheral blood, collected 28 days after the second AZD1222 dose. Receptors originate from an adult who received the AZD1222 COVID-19 vaccine.

The chain uses TRBV6-6 and TRBJ1-1; 10 nucleotides agree with TRBD1. With V trimmed by 6 bases and J by 0 bases, 19 bases remained unmatched. The CDR3 runs 20 residues. Germline CDR1 MNHNY, CDR2 SVGAGI (reference sequence). Here the CDR3 reads CASSRPGQGIFGTMNTEAFF. The CDR3 bases are TGTGCCAGCAGCAGGCCGGGACAGGGGATCTTCGGGACAATGAACACTGAAGCTTTCTTT.

The chain joins TRBV18 to TRBJ1-2, with 10 bases matching TRBD1. Per germline, CDR1 KGHSH and CDR2 LQKENI. The ends lost 0 bases at V and 7 bases at J; junction bases unmatched: 2. CDR3 size: 14 residues. The CDR3 nucleotides read TGTGCCAGCTCACCACCGGGACAGGGGCTTGGCTACACCTTC. Protein sequence: CASSPPGQGLGYTF.

This clone was seen a handful of times. The chain employs TRBV5-5 and TRBJ2-3; D might be TRBD1 or TRBD2, each matching 6 bases. The CDR3 is 13 residues long. Germline CDR1 is SGHKS and CDR2 is YYEKEE (reference sequence). Trimming pared 4 bases from V and 6 bases from J, leaving 12 bases between. DNA for the CDR3: TGTGCCAGCAGCGGTACCGGGGGCGATACGCAGTATTTT. It translates to CASSGTGGDTQYF.

The chain has TRBV5-1 and TRBJ2-3; either TRBD1 or TRBD2 may fit D (5 bases each). Germline CDR1 SGHRS, CDR2 YFSETQ. This CDR3 has 15 amino acids. The germline V and J ends were trimmed by 4 bases and 5 bases, with 17 bases remaining between them. CDR3 coding DNA: TGCGCCAGCAGCACTTTCCCAGGGACGATAGATACGCAGTATTTT. Its translation is CASSTFPGTIDTQYF.

The chain links TRBV3-1 (or the pseudogene TRBV3-2) to TRBJ1-2; D not resolved. This CDR3 is 14 amino acids long. Trimming took off 2 bases at V and 7 bases at J, with 14 bases between the two ends. In germline, CDR1 is LGHDT, CDR2 YNNKEL (reference sequence). The CDR3 loop is CASSQPSDFRGYTF. CDR3 DNA sequence: TGTGCCAGCAGCCAACCCTCCGATTTTCGTGGCTACACCTTC.

The chain joins TRBV10-3 to TRBJ2-3; perhaps TRBD2 as D (5 bases). The CDR3 sequence is 15 residues long. V was clipped by 0 bases and J by 1 base, with 8 bases between them. Germline CDR1 ENHRY, CDR2 SYGVKD. The CDR3 nucleotides are TGTGCCATCAGTGAGTCCGAAGCGGGCACAGATACGCAGTATTTT. It translates to CAISESEAGTDTQYF.

The V and J genes are TRBV28 and TRBJ1-6; tentatively, D is TRBD1 (6 bases). Trimming shortened V by 4 bases and J by 7 bases, and 17 bases separated the two germline ends. Germline V CDR1 and CDR2: MDHEN, SYDVKM. The CDR3 is made up of 16 amino acids. The CDR3 region has the DNA TGTGCCAGCAGTTCGCCCGGGGCAGGGGCCAATTCACCCCTCCACTTT. This translates into CASSSPGAGANSPLHF.

Note on this clone: Distinct nucleotide sequences in the sample also encode this CDR3. This sequence joins TRBV6-1 and TRBJ2-2; TRBD2 agrees at 8 bases. This CDR3 spans 17 amino acids. Germline V CDR1 and CDR2: MNHNS, SASEGT. V lost 2 bases, J lost 3 bases, and 8 bases stayed unmatched. The CDR3 reads CASSERGGAGDTGELFF. The CDR3 DNA is TGTGCCAGCAGTGAACGGGGGGGCGCTGGGGACACCGGGGAGCTGTTTTTT.

The genes are TRBV7-2 and TRBJ1-1; D is uncertain. The germline V gene encodes CDR1 SGHTA and CDR2 FQGNSA. The V and J ends lost 0 bases and 0 bases respectively, with 11 bases between them. CDR3 length: 16 amino acids. CDR3 sequence (DNA): TGTGCCAGCAGCTTAGCGTCCCGGGGAGTGAACACTGAAGCTTTCTTT. It is translated as CASSLASRGVNTEAFF.

The chain employs TRBV4-1 and TRBJ2-7, with D unclear. The CDR3 has 14 amino acids. From germline, CDR1 is MGHRA and CDR2 YSYEKL. The V gene lost 0 bases and the J gene lost 2 bases, with 8 bases spanning the gap. The CDR3 region has the DNA TGCGCCAGCAGCCAAGAGAAAACCACCTACGAGCAGTACTTC. This gives the protein CASSQEKTTYEQYF.